A selection of T cell receptor beta chains follows, all from one sample in a study of blood T cell repertoires in COVID-19. Profiled with immunoSEQ multiplex PCR; TCRdb holds only in-frame clones, not every one. The sample yields 150,000 to 200,000 clones, about nine tenths seen once. Sample: peripheral blood. The source of these receptors is a woman in her thirties with acute or convalescent COVID-19. Both conserved end residues are part of each CDR3. The D gene is left open where the match is weak. Clone size is stated in some rows and not others, as once, few, many or a class when expanded.

TRBV5-1,NA,TRBJ1-5,TRBD1,TGCGCCAGCAGCCCCGGGACAGGGTCTCCGCCCCAGCATTTT,CASSPGTGSPPQHF
TRBV5-1,NA,TRBJ2-1,TRBD2,TGCGCCAGCAGCTTGGGACCGGGACTAGCCGGCAATGAGCAGTTCTTC,CASSLGPGLAGNEQFF
TRBV5-1,NA,TRBJ1-4,TRBD1,TGCGCCAGCACCCCCACAGGGGATAATAATGAAAAACTGTTTTTT,CASTPTGDNNEKLFF
TRBV3-1/TRBV3-2,NA,TRBJ2-3,TRBD2,TGTGCCAGCAGCCGAAGTAGCGGGACTCTGACAGATACGCAGTATTTT,CASSRSSGTLTDTQYF
TRBV9,NA,TRBJ2-2,NA,TGTGCCAGCAGCGTAATAGGACAGTTCAACACCGGGGAGCTGTTTTTT,CASSVIGQFNTGELFF
TRBV7-2,once,TRBJ1-2,NA,TGTGCCAGCACCTACAGGGCCTCCTATGGCTACACCTTC,CASTYRASYGYTF
TRBV2,once,TRBJ2-1,NA,TGTGCCAGCAGTGCATCCGGGACACTCTTGGGTGACAATGAGCAGTTCTTC,CASSASGTLLGDNEQFF
TRBV18,NA,TRBJ1-5,NA,TGTGCCAGCTCTCGATCAGGGGGCAATCAGCCCCAGCATTTT,CASSRSGGNQPQHF
TRBV2,NA,TRBJ2-5,TRBD1,TGTGCCAGCAGGAACCGACAGGGGGCGGTTGGTGAGACCCAGTACTTC,CASRNRQGAVGETQYF
TRBV28,NA,TRBJ1-2,TRBD1,TGTGCCAGCAGTTTACTCACGGGACAGCCTAGTGGTGGCTACACCTTC,CASSLLTGQPSGGYTF
TRBV5-1,NA,TRBJ1-1,NA,TGCGCCAGCAGCTTGGACCGGGCGGGGGACACTGAAGCTTTCTTT,CASSLDRAGDTEAFF
TRBV28,few,TRBJ2-1,TRBD1,TGTGCCAGCAGTACTACCGGGACAGGGAACAATGAGCAGTTCTTC,CASSTTGTGNNEQFF
TRBV3-1/TRBV3-2,NA,TRBJ2-5,NA,TGTGCCAGCAGCCAAAGGGGTAAAGAGACCCAGTACTTC,CASSQRGKETQYF
TRBV15,once,TRBJ2-1,NA,TGTGCCACCAGCAGACAGTTCGATGAGCAGTTCTTC,CATSRQFDEQFF
TRBV3-1/TRBV3-2,NA,TRBJ2-7,NA,TGTGCCAGCAGCCCGGACAGAAGCTCCTACGAGCAGTACTTC,CASSPDRSSYEQYF
TRBV19,NA,TRBJ2-1,NA,TGTGCCAGTAGTAGCAGCAATGAGCAGTTCTTC,CASSSSNEQFF
TRBV29-1,NA,TRBJ2-7,TRBD1,TGCAGCGTTGAAATTCGGACAGGGAAATACGAGCAGTACTTC,CSVEIRTGKYEQYF
TRBV5-3,NA,TRBJ1-1,NA,TGTGCCAGAAGCTTACCGGTAAACACTGAAGCTTTCTTT,CARSLPVNTEAFF
TRBV5-1,NA,TRBJ1-6,NA,TGCGCCAGCAGCTTGGCCGCAGGGAGGGGTAATTCACCCCTCCACTTT,CASSLAAGRGNSPLHF
TRBV21-1,NA,TRBJ2-1,NA,TGTGCCAGCAGCACCACACGTAGGACTAGCGGGGTCAATGAGCAGTTCTTC,CASSTTRRTSGVNEQFF
TRBV2,NA,TRBJ2-3,NA,TGTGCCAGCAGGGGTACTCGGACTTTCCACACAGATACGCAGTATTTT,CASRGTRTFHTDTQYF
TRBV2,NA,TRBJ2-1,TRBD2,TGTGCCAGCGGGGCGGGAGAGGGTGAGCAGTTCTTC,CASGAGEGEQFF
TRBV6-1,NA,TRBJ2-5,TRBD2,TGTGCCAGCAGTGAAGCGCCGGGGGGGCTAGGGACCCAGTACTTC,CASSEAPGGLGTQYF
TRBV28,NA,TRBJ1-6,NA,TGTGCCAGCAGTTTAATTTCCCCTTATTCACCCCTCCACTTT,CASSLISPYSPLHF
TRBV2,NA,TRBJ2-5,TRBD2,TGTGCCAGCAGGGGCCTTAGCGGGATAGGGTACCAAGAGACCCAGTACTTC,CASRGLSGIGYQETQYF
TRBV28,once,TRBJ2-5,NA,TGTGCCAGCAGTCCCTGGAAGACGGGAGAGACCCAGTACTTC,CASSPWKTGETQYF
TRBV7-9,NA,TRBJ1-5,NA,TGTGCCAGCAGCCAACAGGGCCATCAGCCCCAGCATTTT,CASSQQGHQPQHF
TRBV6-5,NA,TRBJ2-2,NA,TGTGCCAGCAGAGGGAGCGGAAACACCGGGGAGCTGTTTTTT,CASRGSGNTGELFF